The entry below gives a single T cell receptor (beta chain) sequence along with its context. The junction departs from germline at one end; a sequencing error may be responsible. This record comes from a study of blood T cell repertoires in COVID-19. Study background: The United States, Italy and Spain were the sources of the acute and convalescent COVID-19 samples. PBMCs, B-cell-depleted T cells, or T cells provided the cDNA or gDNA that made up the material.

Germline CDR1 is SSHAT and CDR2 is FNYEAQ (reference sequence). The CDR3 sequence is 14 residues long. Per the original data handling: Nucleated cell number was recorded as an estimate derived from reference gene primer amplification. The repertoire was sequenced with immunoSEQ multiplex PCR; TCRdb's copy has only in-frame clones and lacks some. The V and J calls and the clone size are those of that table, but D and trimming were determined from the DNA. This table has around 67,000 clones, around 86% appearing once. The sequencing input was peripheral blood. This receptor was identified in a man aged 50-60 years with active COVID-19. J is TRBJ2-3 and V is TRBV7-7; TRBD2 agrees at 8 bases. CDR3 protein: CASSSSGGHDTQYF. The CDR3 DNA reads as TGTGCTAGCAGCTCCAGCGGGGGACACGATACGCAGTATTTT.